This entry lists 21 T cell receptor beta chains sequenced from one sample in a study of shared clonotypes between healthy human individuals. CD45RO-negative CD8 cells positively selected for CCR7 made up the naive population, which excluded terminally differentiated effector memory CD45RA+ cells. Profiled with immunoSEQ multiplex PCR; TCRdb holds only in-frame clones, not every one. The sample has about 2.1 million clones, 93% seen once. The sequenced sample was naive CD8+ T cells from PBMCs. The receptors come from a man between 18 and 35 years old in good health. Some clones in this sample may be carry-over from other donors' samples.

The CDR3 reads CATSRDFNGREQFF. For the CDR3, the DNA is TGTGCCACCAGCAGAGATTTTAACGGTCGGGAGCAGTTCTTC. The rearrangement uses TRBV15 and TRBJ2-1, with D uncertain. The CDR3 is 14 amino acids. The V gene's germline CDR1 is LNHNV and CDR2 YYDKDF (reference sequence). The ends were cut back, 0 bases at V and 10 bases at J, with 13 bases in the middle.

This chain connects TRBV14 to TRBJ2-7, with TRBD2 as a possible D gene (5 bases). The CDR3 runs 15 residues. V gave up 2 bases and J gave up 4 bases, with 15 bases separating them. Per the germline V gene, CDR1 is SGHDN and CDR2 is FVKESK. CDR3 sequence (DNA): TGTGCCAGCAGCCAAATAGCTGGGCCGGGGTACGAGCAGTACTTC. Its protein product is CASSQIAGPGYEQYF.

The chain employs TRBV14 and TRBJ2-1; D gene uncertain. Germline CDR1 SGHDN, CDR2 FVKESK. Trimming removed 0 bases at V and 12 bases at J, with 21 bases between. The CDR3 runs 16 residues. CDR3 sequence (DNA): TGTGCCAGCAGCCAAGAAAAGGCCCCTACAACGTTCGGGCAGTTCTTC. Translating it yields CASSQEKAPTTFGQFF.

The sample holds one count of this clone. The CDR3 coding sequence is TGTGCCAGTAGTCCCCTCCAGGGAATCTCTGGGGCCAACGTCCTGACTTTC. Amino acids: CASSPLQGISGANVLTF. The V call is TRBV19, the J call TRBJ2-6, with a tentative D call TRBD1 (5 bases). This CDR3 region has 17 residues. Trimming cost V 5 bases and J 0 bases, with 14 bases left between them. The germline gives CDR1 LNHDA, CDR2 SQIVND (reference sequence).

This sequence joins TRBV11-2 and TRBJ1-1; a possible D gene is TRBD1 (5 bases). V lost 3 bases, J lost 0 bases, and 11 bases lay in between. This CDR3 contains 15 residues. The germline V gene has CDR1 SGHAT and CDR2 FQNNGV. CDR3 sequence: CASSLEGAMNTEAFF. CDR3 sequence (DNA): TGTGCCAGCAGCTTGGAAGGGGCCATGAACACTGAAGCTTTCTTT.

The CDR3 DNA follows: TGTGCCAGCAGCGGGGACTTTAACACTGAAGCTTTCTTT. Amino acids: CASSGDFNTEAFF. This rearrangement joins TRBV5-6 to TRBJ1-1; TRBD1 might be the D (5 bases). The V end was cut by 4 bases, the J end by 2 bases, with 9 bases between. Germline V CDR1 and CDR2: SGHDT, YYEEEE. The length of the CDR3 is 13 residues. The full variable domain, its missing parts supplied by reference TRBV5-6 and TRBJ1-1, is DAGVTQSPTHLIKTRGQQVTLRCSPKSGHDTVSWYQQALGQGPQFIFQYYEEEERQRGNFPDRFSGHQFPNYSSELNVNALLLGDSALYLCASSGDFNTEAFFGQGTRLTVV.

The rearrangement links TRBV12-5 to TRBJ2-7; 8 nucleotides line up with TRBD2. The germline CDR1 and CDR2 sequences are LGHNT and FRNRAP. The CDR3 is 15 amino acids. V gave up 5 bases and J gave up 3 bases; unmatched junction bases: 9. CDR3 DNA sequence: TGTGCTAGTGGTGGGGGACTAGTAAGTCTCTACGAGCAGTACTTC. It is translated as CASGGGLVSLYEQYF.

The chain is built from TRBV5-8 and TRBJ2-5; 7 nucleotides line up with TRBD1. Germline V gene lookup returns CDR1 SGHTS and CDR2 YDEGEE. The CDR3 is made up of 14 amino acids. Losses at the gene ends were 6 bases for V and 8 bases for J; bases not matched to a gene: 13. The DNA of the CDR3 is TGTGCCAGCACCTCAGGGACAGCAGATCCCACCCAGTACTTC. Its protein product is CASTSGTADPTQYF.

The V call is TRBV9, the J call TRBJ2-1, with 8 bases fitting TRBD2. V gave up 6 bases and J gave up 8 bases; unmatched junction bases: 16. This CDR3 is built from 16 residues. Germline lookup yields CDR1 SGDLS and CDR2 YYNGEE. The CDR3 protein is CASTPSPGGRRDEQFF. The CDR3 bases are TGTGCCAGCACCCCCTCCCCTGGCGGGAGGAGGGATGAGCAGTTCTTC.

The chain links TRBV23-1 to TRBJ2-7; D is unresolved. TRBV23-1 is an open reading frame whose function is uncertain. The length of the CDR3 is 15 residues. Trimming took off 8 bases at V and 5 bases at J, with 22 bases between the two ends. In DNA, the CDR3 is TGCGCCAGCCCGCCCCCGGTGGAGATATGCCACGAGCAGTACTTC. This codes for CASPPPVEICHEQYF.

The rearrangement uses TRBV4-1 and TRBJ2-3, with D perhaps matching TRBD1 (6 bases). This CDR3 is 15 amino acids long. V was pared by 6 bases and J by 4 bases, with 17 bases between. Germline lookup yields CDR1 MGHRA and CDR2 YSYEKL. The CDR3 sequence: CASSPDSSFPDTQYF. The CDR3 DNA is TGCGCCAGCAGTCCGGACAGTTCCTTTCCAGATACGCAGTATTTT.

The chain is built from TRBV2 and TRBJ2-1; 10 nucleotides line up with TRBD2. The CDR3 consists of 17 residues. Germline CDR1 reads SNHLY; CDR2 reads FYNNEI. V was pared by 2 bases and J by 1 base, with 5 bases of the junction left unmatched. CDR3 sequence: CASSERTSGLSYNEQFF. The CDR3 nucleotides read TGTGCCAGCAGTGAACGGACTAGCGGCCTATCCTACAATGAGCAGTTCTTC.

Worth noting for this clone: Within the sample, other DNA sequences also encode this same CDR3. Here the CDR3 DNA reads TGTGCCAGCAGTTTCTATAATACTGAAGCTTTCTTT. Its protein is CASSFYNTEAFF. The rearrangement joins TRBV28 to TRBJ1-1; D unresolved. This CDR3 has 12 residues. V was cut by 3 bases and J by 5 bases, with 7 bases left in between. Germline V gene lookup returns CDR1 MDHEN and CDR2 SYDVKM.

The chain combines TRBV4-1 with TRBJ2-6; TRBD2 is a possible D gene (6 bases). Per germline, CDR1 MGHRA and CDR2 YSYEKL. Trimming shortened V by 1 base and J by 2 bases, and 12 bases separated the two germline ends. This CDR3 contains 17 residues. The CDR3 coding sequence is TGCGCCAGCAGCCAAGTCGGCGGGGTGGCTGGGGCCAACGTCCTGACTTTC. Its translation: CASSQVGGVAGANVLTF.

This clone appeared a single time. The V gene is TRBV9, the J gene TRBJ2-7; 10 bases line up with TRBD2. The CDR3 covers 17 residues. V was pared by 4 bases and J by 2 bases, with 12 bases of the junction left unmatched. Germline CDR1 SGDLS, CDR2 YYNGEE. CDR3 DNA sequence: TGTGCCAGCAGCCTCCGGCCACTAGCGGGGCTTACCTACGAGCAGTACTTC. Its protein product is CASSLRPLAGLTYEQYF.

Regarding this clone: The same CDR3 arises from other DNA sequences in this sample as well. The V gene is TRBV6-5, the J gene TRBJ1-1, with D possibly TRBD1 on 5 matching bases. Trimming left V 6 bases short and J 1 base short, with 12 bases between. Germline V gives CDR1 MNHEY, CDR2 SVGAGI. CDR3 size: 14 residues. The CDR3 bases are TGTGCCAGCAGCTATAGCAGGGCGAACACTGAAGCTTTCTTT. Translating gives CASSYSRANTEAFF.

The rearrangement links TRBV7-9 to TRBJ1-2; maybe TRBD1 (5 bases). Trimming stripped 3 bases from V and 4 bases from J, with 12 bases between. The CDR3 covers 14 residues. Germline lookup yields CDR1 SEHNR and CDR2 FQNEAQ (reference sequence). This CDR3 reads CASSFETVFYGYTF. The CDR3 nucleotides read TGTGCCAGCAGCTTTGAGACAGTCTTCTATGGCTACACCTTC.

CDR3 region: CASSETSGILYEQYF. In nucleotides, the CDR3 is TGCGCCAGCAGCGAAACTAGCGGGATATTGTACGAGCAGTACTTC. This rearrangement joins TRBV5-1 to TRBJ2-7; 10 bases are a match to TRBD2. V was clipped by 4 bases and J by 4 bases; unmatched bases: 8. This CDR3 region has 15 residues. In germline, CDR1 is SGHRS, CDR2 YFSETQ.

Worth noting for this clone: Distinct nucleotide sequences in the sample also encode this CDR3. V gene TRBV4-3 combines with J gene TRBJ1-2; TRBD1 might be the D (6 bases). The CDR3 runs 14 residues. V dropped 0 bases and J dropped 4 bases, with 9 bases sitting between them. CDR1 LGHNA and CDR2 YSLEER come from the germline V gene. The CDR3 spells CASSQDRGSYGYTF. The CDR3 region has the DNA TGCGCCAGCAGCCAAGATAGGGGGAGCTATGGCTACACCTTC.

The chain carries TRBV11-2 and TRBJ1-1, with D possibly being TRBD1 (6 bases). The V and J ends lost 4 bases and 3 bases respectively, with 24 bases between them. There are 18 residues in the CDR3. Per germline, CDR1 SGHAT and CDR2 FQNNGV. The DNA of the CDR3 is TGTGCCAGCAGCTCGCTACCAATACGACAGGCGTCGGACACTGAAGCTTTCTTT. This encodes CASSSLPIRQASDTEAFF.

V usage is TRBV29-1 and J usage is TRBJ2-1, with D perhaps matching TRBD1 (7 bases). This CDR3 has 14 amino acids. Germline V lookup: CDR1 SQVTM, CDR2 ANQGSEA. The ends were cut back, 3 bases at V and 4 bases at J, with 13 bases in the middle. The CDR3 region has the DNA TGCAGCGTTGACAGGGGGGCTGTTTACAATGAGCAGTTCTTC. Translation gives CSVDRGAVYNEQFF.